A single T cell receptor (beta chain) is shown here with its context. What it binds is not known. The sample is drawn from a study of long-term antiretroviral therapy in people with HIV. The study, taken as a whole, reports: Neither ART adherence, viral resistance nor therapy changes were documented. Diversity went up after ART and still fell short of transplant donor controls.

Looked up from germline, CDR1 is SGHAT and CDR2 is FQNNGV. The CDR3 extends over 16 amino acids. With 1 base clipped from V and 4 bases from J, the junction kept 8 bases outside the gene matches. The assay, immunoSEQ v3.0, was run at survey level. This table comes from immunoSEQ multiplex PCR, and its TCRdb copy is limited to in-frame clones, with some not included. Of 20,000 to 25,000 clones in the sample, 65% to 80% were seen once. This receptor was identified in a woman between 40 and 50 years old with HIV. The input for sequencing was unsorted PBMCs, taken 0.5 years after starting antiretroviral therapy. The rearrangement uses TRBV11-2 and TRBJ1-2; 8 nucleotides match TRBD1. CDR3 coding DNA: TGTGCCAGCAGCTTAGTGGGGGGACAGGAGGTCTATGGCTACACCTTC. Its translation is CASSLVGGQEVYGYTF.